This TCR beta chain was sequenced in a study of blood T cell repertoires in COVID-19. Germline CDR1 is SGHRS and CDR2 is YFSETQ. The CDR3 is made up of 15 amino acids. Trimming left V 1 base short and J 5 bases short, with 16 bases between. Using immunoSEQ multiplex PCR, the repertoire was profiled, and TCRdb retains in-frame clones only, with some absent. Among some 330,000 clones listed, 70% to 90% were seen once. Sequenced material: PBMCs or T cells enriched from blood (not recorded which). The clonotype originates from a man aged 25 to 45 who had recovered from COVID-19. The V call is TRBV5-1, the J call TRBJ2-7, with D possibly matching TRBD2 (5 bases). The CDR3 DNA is TGCGCCAGCAGCTTGTTTCCGGGGTATGTGGACGAGCAGTACTTC. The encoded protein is CASSLFPGYVDEQYF. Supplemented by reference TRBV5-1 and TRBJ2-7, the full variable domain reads KAGVTQTPRYLIKTRGQQVTLSCSPISGHRSVSWYQQTPGQGLQFLFEYFSETQRNKGNFPGRFSGRQFSNSRSEMNVSTLELGDSALYLCASSLFPGYVDEQYFGPGTRLTVT.